This T cell receptor (beta chain) was sequenced for a study of blood T cell repertoires in COVID-19. Study as a whole: PBMCs, B-cell-depleted T cells, or T cells were the source of the cDNA or gDNA that made up the material.

With 4 bases removed from V and 8 bases from J, the gap between germline ends came to 9 bases. This CDR3 has 12 residues. The germline CDR1 and CDR2 sequences are SGHNT and YYREEE (reference sequence). Clones were sequenced by immunoSEQ multiplex PCR, and TCRdb holds only the in-frame ones, with some missing. There are over 90,000 clones in the sample; more than 80% occur only once, and 4.5% to 5.5% lies in the top ten. Patients at the Seattle site were enrolled during active infection and followed longitudinally. The source is an elderly man with COVID-19, enrolled during active disease. The sequenced sample consisted of peripheral blood. This chain joins TRBV5-4 and TRBJ2-2, with D unclear. The chain's CDR3 is CASSRTGGELFF. DNA for the CDR3: TGTGCCAGCAGCCGTACCGGTGGGGAGCTGTTTTTT.